The 19 T cell receptor beta chains in this list originate from one sample, sequenced in a study of shared clonotypes between healthy human individuals. Produced via immunoSEQ multiplex PCR; TCRdb's table is partial and in-frame only. This sample has roughly 2 million clones, with around 95% found just once. Input material: naive CD4+ T cells sorted from blood. The subset: CD45RA+ positively selected. The receptor set was obtained from a young man in good health.

The chain carries TRBV5-1 and TRBJ2-3; TRBD2 might be the D (7 bases). Trimming shortened V by 2 bases and J by 2 bases, and 12 bases separated the two germline ends. The CDR3 runs 15 residues. Germline CDR1 is SGHRS and CDR2 is YFSETQ. DNA for the CDR3: TGCGCCAGCAGCTTTCAAGGGGGGGTCACAGATACGCAGTATTTT. It yields the protein CASSFQGGVTDTQYF.

V and J are TRBV7-9 and TRBJ2-5; 13 nucleotides match TRBD2. J gave up 0 bases and V 0 bases, and 4 bases lay outside the gene matches. The length of the CDR3 is 18 residues. Germline V gene data show CDR1 as SEHNR and CDR2 as FQNEAQ (reference sequence). CDR3 protein: CASSLAGLAGTYQETQYF. In DNA, the CDR3 is TGTGCCAGCAGCTTAGCGGGACTAGCGGGAACGTACCAAGAGACCCAGTACTTC.

V and J are TRBV28 and TRBJ1-6; D may be TRBD1 (6 bases). The germline CDR1 and CDR2 sequences are MDHEN and SYDVKM. The CDR3 spans 18 residues. Trimming cost V 8 bases and J 4 bases, with 24 bases left between them. CDR3 coding DNA: TGTGCCAGCGCCTTTTTACCGGGGGGCAGTTATTATAATTCACCCCTCCACTTT. Encoded protein: CASAFLPGGSYYNSPLHF.

The rearrangement joins TRBV10-3 to TRBJ2-7, with D unresolved. The CDR3 sequence is 15 residues long. The V end was cut by 3 bases, the J end by 0 bases, with 12 bases between. CDR1 is ENHRY, CDR2 SYGVKD, per germline. The CDR3 DNA follows: TGTGCCATCAGTGACGCGTCGACTGGCTCCTACGAGCAGTACTTC. Translating it yields CAISDASTGSYEQYF.

The V gene is TRBV7-2, the J gene TRBJ1-4; 7 nucleotides agree with TRBD1. The CDR3 length is 15 residues. Trimming at V came to 5 bases and at J to 7 bases, leaving 10 bases not matched to a gene. In germline, CDR1 is SGHTA, CDR2 FQGNSA. The CDR3 DNA follows: TGTGCCAGCAGCCCACGGACAGGAGGGGGTGAAAAACTGTTTTTT. The encoded protein is CASSPRTGGGEKLFF.

Regarding this clone: Other DNA sequences in this specimen translate into the identical CDR3. The chain carries TRBV5-1 and TRBJ2-7, with 14 bases fitting TRBD2. The ends lost 4 bases at V and 3 bases at J; junction bases unmatched: 3. The length of the CDR3 is 15 residues. Per germline, CDR1 SGHRS and CDR2 YFSETQ. The CDR3 reads CASSTGTSGSYEQYF. The DNA for the CDR3 is TGCGCCAGCAGCACCGGGACTAGCGGGAGCTACGAGCAGTACTTC.

This clone appeared once. The chain carries TRBV27 and TRBJ2-6; 7 nucleotides match TRBD1. Trimming at V came to 3 bases and at J to 1 base, leaving 6 bases not matched to a gene. Germline CDR1 and CDR2: MNHEY and SMNVEV (reference sequence). The CDR3 loop spans 17 amino acids. In DNA form, the CDR3 reads TGTGCCAGCAGTTTTAGGGGGCGCGTATCTGGGGCCAACGTCCTGACTTTC. Translation: CASSFRGRVSGANVLTF.

This sequence joins TRBV10-2 and TRBJ2-2; 9 bases are shared with TRBD1. Germline trimming cut 0 bases from V and 5 bases from J; bases unmatched to any gene: 7. The V gene's germline CDR1 is WSHSY and CDR2 SAAADI. The CDR3 length is 17 residues. CDR3 bases: TGCGCCAGCAGTGAGTCGGGACAGGGAAAACGGACCGGGGAGCTGTTTTTT. Translation: CASSESGQGKRTGELFF.

This rearrangement joins TRBV5-1 to TRBJ1-2; unclear D gene. The CDR3 extends over 13 amino acids. Trimming removed 4 bases from V and 4 bases from J, with 11 bases in between. Germline CDR1 reads SGHRS; CDR2 reads YFSETQ. Written as DNA, the CDR3 is TGCGCCAGCAGCGACCCGGCGGGCTATGGCTACACCTTC. Translation gives CASSDPAGYGYTF.

The chain is built from TRBV5-1 and TRBJ1-2; 9 bases fit TRBD1. With V trimmed by 4 bases and J by 3 bases, 4 bases remained unmatched. The CDR3 contains 14 residues. Germline assignment: CDR1 SGHRS and CDR2 YFSETQ. The CDR3 spells CASSAQGAYYGYTF. CDR3 bases: TGCGCCAGCAGCGCACAGGGGGCATACTATGGCTACACCTTC.

V usage is TRBV30 and J usage is TRBJ1-1; TRBD1 matches at 8 bases. J gave up 10 bases and V 3 bases, and 13 bases lay outside the gene matches. CDR1 is GTSNPN, CDR2 SVGIG, per germline (reference sequence). The CDR3 spans 14 residues. The CDR3 loop reads CAWSSPAGGIGAFF. In DNA, the CDR3 is TGTGCCTGGAGCTCCCCAGCAGGGGGCATTGGAGCTTTCTTT.

The genes are TRBV10-2 and TRBJ2-7, with 7 positions matching TRBD1. Germline V gene data show CDR1 as WSHSY and CDR2 as SAAADI. CDR3 length: 13 amino acids. J lost 2 bases, V lost 6 bases, and 4 bases had no gene match. The CDR3 is CASSRQGAYEQYF. CDR3 coding DNA: TGCGCCAGCAGCAGACAGGGCGCCTACGAGCAGTACTTC.

The J gene is TRBJ2-4, the V gene TRBV30, with TRBD2 identical over 9 bases. The CDR3 is 12 amino acids. Trimming removed 6 bases from V and 7 bases from J; junction bases left unmatched: 4. Germline CDR1 GTSNPN, CDR2 SVGIG (reference sequence). CDR3: CACSAGGNIQYF. CDR3 coding DNA: TGTGCCTGCTCCGCGGGAGGGAACATTCAGTACTTC.

This chain's CDR3 is CASSLPGINSGQYF. The CDR3 coding sequence is TGTGCCAGCAGCTTGCCAGGGATTAATAGTGGGCAGTACTTC. The V call is TRBV5-4, the J call TRBJ2-7; D possibly corresponds to TRBD1 (5 bases). This CDR3 has 14 amino acids. Deletions cut 1 base from V and 9 bases from J, with 17 bases between. Germline V CDR1 and CDR2: SGHNT, YYREEE (reference sequence).

The genes are TRBV18 and TRBJ2-1, with D uncertain. Trimming cost V 0 bases and J 13 bases, with 13 bases left between them. The germline gives CDR1 KGHSH, CDR2 LQKENI. The CDR3 sequence is 13 residues long. CDR3 DNA: TGTGCCAGCTCACCACCGTCCGTGCCAACTCAGTTCTTC. The encoded protein is CASSPPSVPTQFF.

Details on this clone: A read error may account for a junction end that differs from germline. The chain employs TRBV6-6 and TRBJ1-1, with 9 positions matching TRBD1. This CDR3 comprises 14 residues. Germline V gives CDR1 MNHNY, CDR2 SVGAGI (reference sequence). CDR3 DNA: TGTGCCAGCAGAAACGAACGACAGGGGGTCTTGAATCGCTTT. It is translated as CASRNERQGVLNRF.

Note on this clone: The same CDR3 also results from other DNA sequences found in this sample. The V gene is TRBV5-5, the J gene TRBJ1-2, with D possibly matching TRBD1 (6 bases). Per germline, CDR1 SGHKS and CDR2 YYEKEE (reference sequence). Trimming removed 0 bases from V and 2 bases from J, with 8 bases in between. The CDR3 has 14 amino acids. The CDR3 here is CASSLDRANYGYTF. CDR3 nucleotides: TGTGCCAGCAGCTTGGACAGGGCGAACTATGGCTACACCTTC.

This chain uses TRBV18 with TRBJ2-1; a weak D match, TRBD2 (6 bases). Germline V gives CDR1 KGHSH, CDR2 LQKENI. The V end was cut by 1 base, the J end by 2 bases, with 15 bases between. CDR3 length: 17 residues. The CDR3 nucleotides are TGTGCCAGCTCACCACGTAATTCCGCGGGGACCTACAATGAGCAGTTCTTC. Translation: CASSPRNSAGTYNEQFF. The whole variable domain, remainder taken from reference TRBV18 and TRBJ2-1, is NAGVMQNPRHLVRRRGQEARLRCSPMKGHSHVYWYRQLPEEGLKFMVYLQKENIIDESGMPKERFSAEFPKEGPSILRIQQVVRGDSAAYFCASSPRNSAGTYNEQFFGPGTRLTVL.

The chain employs TRBV28 and TRBJ2-7, with a possible D match to TRBD1 (7 bases). This CDR3 is 13 amino acids long. V lost 6 bases to trimming and J lost 13 bases, with 22 bases between them. Germline loops: CDR1 MDHEN, CDR2 SYDVKM. DNA for the CDR3: TGTGCCAGCAGCTCCCCTGGGGCAGGGGGAGGTTACTTC. This translates into CASSSPGAGGGYF.